The 24 T cell receptor beta chains presented below share a single source sample, sequenced in a study of T cell repertoires in cytomegalovirus infection. The antigens these receptors bind are not known. One entry per CDR3 protein, called by TCRdb with MiXCR from the reads. The sample gives about 47,000 distinct CDR3 sequences, roughly 19% of which show up once; around half is in the top ten. Sequenced material: CD8+ T cells from cultured PBMCs, taken from culture after CMV antigen stimulation. The receptors derive from a human donor in good health (CMV status not recorded). Some clones in this sample may be carry-over from other donors' samples.

This clonotype was detected only a few times. V gene TRBV6-1 combines with J gene TRBJ2-7, with 8 bases matching TRBD2. Trimming took 3 bases from V and 7 from J; bases not matched to a gene: 2. CDR3 length equals 12 residues. The germline CDR1 and CDR2 sequences are MNHNS and SASEGT. The CDR3 DNA sequence: TGTGCCAGCAGTGAGGTAGCGGGAGAGCAGTACTTC. It encodes CASSEVAGEQYF.

In its sample, this clonotype was seen a few times. One end of the junction fails to match germline, which may point to a read error. The CDR3 sequence is CASSQGPTSGSLTNTQYF. In DNA form, the CDR3 reads TGCGCCAGCAGCCAAGGCCCGACTAGCGGGAGTCTCACAAATACGCAGTATTTT. The V and J genes are TRBV4-3 and TRBJ2-3; the match to TRBD2 covers 12 bases. Germline V CDR1 and CDR2: LGHNA, YSLEER. The CDR3 spans 18 residues.

This clonotype was counted only a few times. The chain links TRBV27 to TRBJ2-3; 9 bases fit TRBD1. With 7 bases clipped from V and 5 bases from J, the junction kept 1 base outside the gene matches. The CDR3 contains 12 residues. Germline assignment: CDR1 MNHEY and CDR2 SMNVEV (reference sequence). In nucleotides, the CDR3 is TGTGCCAGCAAGGGACAGGGAGATACGCAGTATTTT. Protein product: CASKGQGDTQYF.

This clonotype has more than one count but fewer than ten. V gene TRBV6-2 or TRBV6-3 combines with J gene TRBJ2-7, with no clear D. Germline CDR1 is MNHEY and CDR2 is SVGEGT. The CDR3 contains 14 residues. With 4 bases removed from V and 7 bases from J, the gap between germline ends came to 17 bases. The DNA of the CDR3 is TGTGCCAGCAGTTCGGCTACCTTACCTAGGGAGCAGTACTTC. It codes for CASSSATLPREQYF.

This clonotype was counted between two and nine times. J is TRBJ2-7 and V is TRBV27; 9 nucleotides align to TRBD2. The CDR3 totals 13 residues. Trimming took 3 bases from V and 3 from J; bases not matched to a gene: 0. Germline V CDR1 and CDR2: MNHEY, SMNVEV (reference sequence). CDR3 loop: CASSLRGGYEQYF. Here the CDR3 DNA reads TGTGCCAGCAGTTTGCGGGGGGGCTACGAGCAGTACTTC.

This clonotype was found many times. V and J are TRBV5-1 and TRBJ2-3, with D perhaps TRBD2 (5 bases). This CDR3 is 14 amino acids long. CDR1 is SGHRS and CDR2 is YFSETQ in the germline V gene. V was cut by 0 bases and J by 4 bases, with 9 bases left in between. The CDR3 reads CASSLGGFPDTQYF. The CDR3 bases are TGCGCCAGCAGCTTGGGAGGGTTTCCAGATACGCAGTATTTT.

This clonotype appeared a few times. The gene calls are TRBV7-9 and TRBJ2-5; TRBD2 matches at 9 bases. Germline assignment: CDR1 SEHNR and CDR2 FQNEAQ (reference sequence). This CDR3 has 17 amino acids. Trimming took 3 bases from V and 7 from J; bases not matched to a gene: 15. CDR3 amino acids: CASSFPGGGGAGLTQYF. The CDR3 DNA reads TGTGCCAGCAGCTTTCCCGGAGGCGGGGGGGCGGGATTGACCCAGTACTTC.

The table lists this clonotype with a few counts. V gene TRBV6-2 or TRBV6-3 combines with J gene TRBJ1-2; D is perhaps TRBD1 (5 bases). CDR3 length: 11 amino acids. V was shortened by 8 bases and J by 6 bases, with 10 bases between the two germline ends. Germline V CDR1 and CDR2: MNHEY, SVGEGT. CDR3 DNA: TGTGCCAGCCGGGACTTAGATGGCTACACCTTC. Translated: CASRDLDGYTF.

In this sample, this clonotype turned up a few times. The CDR3 protein is CASKSSRGDSEQFF. CDR3 in DNA: TGTGCCAGCAAAAGTTCCCGGGGGGACAGTGAGCAGTTCTTC. The gene calls are TRBV9 and TRBJ2-1; D assignment may be TRBD1 or TRBD2 (7 bases each). This CDR3 comprises 14 residues. V was pared by 6 bases and J by 9 bases, with 19 bases between. Germline assignment: CDR1 SGDLS and CDR2 YYNGEE.

There are many counts of this clonotype. The chain couples TRBV6-2 or TRBV6-3 to TRBJ2-1; tentative D call: TRBD2 (6 bases). The CDR3 covers 13 residues. Germline CDR1 is MNHEY and CDR2 is SVGEGT. V dropped 6 bases and J dropped 5 bases, with 11 bases sitting between them. The CDR3 is CASRVDYDNEQFF. The DNA of the CDR3 is TGTGCCAGCAGAGTGGACTACGACAATGAGCAGTTCTTC.

The chain employs TRBV7-9 and TRBJ2-3, with D unclear. Germline loops: CDR1 SEHNR, CDR2 FQNEAQ (reference sequence). V was shortened by 0 bases and J by 4 bases, with 11 bases between the two germline ends. The CDR3 runs 15 residues. The CDR3: CASSLASIAADTQYF. The CDR3, as DNA: TGTGCCAGCAGCTTAGCGTCGATAGCCGCAGATACGCAGTATTTT.

This clonotype was counted a few times. J is TRBJ2-2 and V is TRBV12-3 or TRBV12-4; tentatively, D is TRBD2 (6 bases). This CDR3 is 16 amino acids long. The V gene lost 5 bases and the J gene lost 6 bases, with 19 bases spanning the gap. In DNA, the CDR3 is TGTGCCAGCAGTCGTAAGCGGGTCTCAGAGGCCGGGGAGCTGTTTTTT. Its protein product is CASSRKRVSEAGELFF.

In its sample, this clonotype was seen once. A read error may be the cause here, since a much bigger clone is one base away. The gene calls are TRBV6-1 and TRBJ2-7; no clear D gene. CDR1 and CDR2 (germline): MNHNS, SASEGT. V lost 1 base and J lost 3, with 13 bases in between. This CDR3 is 15 amino acids long. The CDR3 sequence: CASSEGAAVNYEQYF. For the CDR3, the DNA is TGTGCCAGCAGTGAAGGGGCAGCCGTAAACTACGAGCAGTACTTC.

Ten or more counts support this clonotype. The chain employs TRBV7-9 and TRBJ2-5; 11 nucleotides align to TRBD1. CDR3 size: 17 residues. Germline loops: CDR1 SEHNR, CDR2 FQNEAQ (reference sequence). V gave up 5 bases and J gave up 2 bases; unmatched junction bases: 10. The CDR3 DNA sequence: TGTGCCAGCAGCGCCCCCGGGACAGGGGGACCACAAGAGACCCAGTACTTC. This translates into CASSAPGTGGPQETQYF.

This rearrangement joins TRBV6-5 to TRBJ1-4; the match to TRBD1 covers 10 bases. V gave up 6 bases and J gave up 8 bases; unmatched junction bases: 6. Per the germline V gene, CDR1 is MNHEY and CDR2 is SVGAGI. The CDR3 length is 14 residues. CDR3 in DNA: TGTGCCAGCAGCTGGGGACAGGGGCACGAAAAACTGTTTTTT. This translates into CASSWGQGHEKLFF.

About this clonotype: A much bigger clone sits one base away, suggesting this may be a read error. The chain recombines TRBV20-1 with TRBJ2-2; TRBD2 is a possible D gene (5 bases). Germline V gene data show CDR1 as DFQATT and CDR2 as SNEGSKA (reference sequence). This CDR3 region has 15 residues. Deletions cut 6 bases from V and 1 base from J, with 15 bases between. This chain's CDR3 is CSATKTGVNTGELFF. Written as DNA, the CDR3 is TGCAGTGCAACAAAGACCGGGGTGAACACCGGGGAGCTGTTTTTT.

The CDR3 spells CASYSSSYNEQFF. For the CDR3, the DNA is TGTGCCAGTTACAGTAGCTCCTACAATGAGCAGTTCTTC. The chain joins TRBV5-4 to TRBJ2-1; D unresolved. The CDR3 length is 13 residues. Looked up from germline, CDR1 is SGHNT and CDR2 is YYREEE (reference sequence). With 8 bases removed from V and 0 bases from J, the gap between germline ends came to 9 bases.

V is TRBV27 and J is TRBJ2-5, with TRBD1 as a possible D gene (6 bases). This CDR3 comprises 13 residues. The germline CDR1 and CDR2 sequences are MNHEY and SMNVEV (reference sequence). The V end lost 5 bases, the J end lost 2 bases, and 9 bases lay between the germline ends. The CDR3: CASSGTKQETQYF. CDR3 nucleotide sequence: TGTGCCAGCAGTGGGACAAAACAAGAGACCCAGTACTTC.

This clonotype was seen ten or more times. The chain has TRBV5-6 and TRBJ2-2, with D hard to call. This CDR3 contains 15 residues. V was pared by 0 bases and J by 1 base, with 7 bases between. The germline CDR1 and CDR2 sequences are SGHDT and YYEEEE. The CDR3 sequence is CASSLDYQNTGELFF. Here the CDR3 DNA reads TGTGCCAGCAGCTTGGACTATCAGAACACCGGGGAGCTGTTTTTT. The variable domain in full, completed from reference TRBV5-6 and TRBJ2-2, reads DAGVTQSPTHLIKTRGQQVTLRCSPKSGHDTVSWYQQALGQGPQFIFQYYEEEERQRGNFPDRFSGHQFPNYSSELNVNALLLGDSALYLCASSLDYQNTGELFFGEGSRLTVL.

This clonotype was seen only a few times. A much larger clonotype is one base distant, so this may be a read error. The CDR3 is CASSLLREAWELFF. CDR3 nucleotide sequence: TGTGCCAGCAGCTTATTGAGGGAGGCCTGGGAGCTGTTTTTT. This rearrangement joins TRBV11-2 to TRBJ2-2; maybe TRBD2 (6 bases). There are 14 residues in the CDR3. V lost 2 bases, J lost 9 bases, and 13 bases lay in between. Germline CDR1 SGHAT, CDR2 FQNNGV. Variable domain in full (rest from reference TRBV11-2 and TRBJ2-2): EAGVAQSPRYKIIEKRQSVAFWCNPISGHATLYWYQQILGQGPKLLIQFQNNGVVDDSQLPKDRFSAERLKGVDSTLKIQPAKLEDSAVYLCASSLLREAWELFFGEGSRLTVL.

This clonotype was picked up a small number of times. The V and J genes are TRBV27 and TRBJ2-7; D remains unclear. Germline CDR1 and CDR2: MNHEY and SMNVEV (reference sequence). The V end lost 4 bases, the J end lost 1 base, and 14 bases lay between the germline ends. The CDR3 consists of 15 residues. The CDR3 reads CASSSTFEVSYEQYF. CDR3 DNA: TGTGCCAGCAGTTCCACATTTGAGGTATCCTACGAGCAGTACTTC.

This clonotype occurred many times. The gene calls are TRBV24-1 and TRBJ1-5; 8 bases align to TRBD1. Germline CDR1 and CDR2: KGHDR and SFDVKD. This CDR3 region has 16 residues. Trimming took 5 bases from V and 5 from J; bases not matched to a gene: 10. The CDR3 is CATSVGQGFLDQPQHF. The DNA for the CDR3 is TGTGCCACCAGTGTTGGACAGGGCTTTTTGGATCAGCCCCAGCATTTT.

The chain uses TRBV2 and TRBJ1-5; D call uncertain. CDR3 length equals 15 residues. The ends were cut back, 2 bases at V and 5 bases at J, with 13 bases in the middle. Germline V gene sequence: CDR1 SNHLY, CDR2 FYNNEI. For the CDR3, the DNA is TGTGCCAGCAGTGAAAATGGGAGCGGCGATCAGCCCCAGCATTTT. Translated: CASSENGSGDQPQHF.

The J gene is TRBJ2-7, the V gene TRBV5-6; D gene unclear. The CDR3 has 11 residues. Germline lookup yields CDR1 SGHDT and CDR2 YYEEEE. V was shortened by 3 bases and J by 7 bases, with 8 bases between the two germline ends. The CDR3 region has the DNA TGTGCCAGCAGCTCCGGACGGGAGCAGTACTTC. It encodes CASSSGREQYF. The full variable domain, rest sourced from reference TRBV5-6 and TRBJ2-7, is DAGVTQSPTHLIKTRGQQVTLRCSPKSGHDTVSWYQQALGQGPQFIFQYYEEEERQRGNFPDRFSGHQFPNYSSELNVNALLLGDSALYLCASSSGREQYFGPGTRLTVT.